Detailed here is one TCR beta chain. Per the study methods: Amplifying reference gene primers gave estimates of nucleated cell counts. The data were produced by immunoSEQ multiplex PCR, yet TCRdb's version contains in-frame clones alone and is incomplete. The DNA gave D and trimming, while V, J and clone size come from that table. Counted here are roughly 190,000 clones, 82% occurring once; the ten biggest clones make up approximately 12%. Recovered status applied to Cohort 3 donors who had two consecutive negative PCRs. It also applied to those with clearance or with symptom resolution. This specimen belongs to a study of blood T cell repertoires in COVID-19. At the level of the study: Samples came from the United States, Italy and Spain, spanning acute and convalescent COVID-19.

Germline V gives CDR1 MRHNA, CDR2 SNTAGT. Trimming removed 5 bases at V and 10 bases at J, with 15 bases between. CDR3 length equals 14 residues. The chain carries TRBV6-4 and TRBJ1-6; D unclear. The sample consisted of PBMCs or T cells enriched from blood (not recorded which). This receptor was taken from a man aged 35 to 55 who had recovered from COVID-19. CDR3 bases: TGTGCCAGCAGTTACACGGGGTATGGCTCACCCCTCCACTTT. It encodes CASSYTGYGSPLHF.